The 15 T cell receptor beta chains presented below share a single source sample, sequenced in a study of post-analysis software for immune sequencing data. Unique molecular identifiers had been added to the TCR beta cDNA libraries. TCRdb independently ran MiXCR on the PCR reads; one entry per CDR3 protein. Of 160,000 or so distinct CDR3 sequences detected, roughly 35% appear once; the ten largest clones hold about 26%. The sample was blood, taken after autologous hematopoietic stem cell transplantation. These receptors were taken from a girl aged 5 to 17 with multiple sclerosis.

V usage is TRBV28 and J usage is TRBJ1-5; possibly TRBD1 for D (5 bases). V dropped 2 bases and J dropped 11 bases, with 16 bases sitting between them. Germline V gene data show CDR1 as MDHEN and CDR2 as SYDVKM. This CDR3 has 14 residues. The CDR3 bases are TGTGCCAGCAGTTTAGTAGGGTCCATCAGGGCCCAGCATTTT. It encodes CASSLVGSIRAQHF. The whole variable domain, remainder taken from reference TRBV28 and TRBJ1-5, is DVKVTQSSRYLVKRTGEKVFLECVQDMDHENMFWYRQDPGLGLRLIYFSYDVKMKEKGDIPEGYSVSREKKERFSLILESASTNQTSMYLCASSLVGSIRAQHFGDGTRLSIL.

This clonotype appeared a few times. V and J are TRBV20-1 and TRBJ2-5; TRBD2 agrees at 9 bases. The CDR3 contains 19 residues. Germline CDR1 is DFQATT and CDR2 is SNEGSKA (reference sequence). V shed 0 bases, J shed 4 bases, and the junction held 18 bases outside the gene matches. The chain's CDR3 is CSARDPVIAGAVGAETQYF. The CDR3 DNA reads TGCAGTGCTAGAGATCCCGTGATAGCGGGAGCGGTCGGGGCAGAGACCCAGTACTTC.

The V and J genes are TRBV19 and TRBJ2-1, with no clear D. Trimming removed 6 bases from V and 4 bases from J, with 10 bases in between. Germline CDR1 reads LNHDA; CDR2 reads SQIVND (reference sequence). The CDR3 covers 13 residues. The CDR3 reads CASRPTQYNEQFF. The CDR3 DNA is TGTGCCAGTAGACCGACACAGTACAATGAGCAGTTCTTC.

This clonotype was detected only a few times. The chain joins TRBV2 to TRBJ2-1; D is perhaps TRBD2 (5 bases). Deletions cut 7 bases from V and 2 bases from J, with 9 bases between. Germline CDR1 SNHLY, CDR2 FYNNEI. CDR3 length: 13 amino acids. The CDR3 coding sequence is TGTGCCAGCACGGACTCCACCTACAATGAGCAGTTCTTC. It translates to CASTDSTYNEQFF.

The J gene is TRBJ2-5, the V gene TRBV11-2; 10 bases map to TRBD1. Germline V lookup: CDR1 SGHAT, CDR2 FQNNGV. V lost 5 bases, J lost 2 bases, and 8 bases stayed unmatched. The CDR3 spans 16 residues. Here the CDR3 DNA reads TGTGCCAGCAGCCGGTCGGGACAGGGGAAACAAGAGACCCAGTACTTC. Translated, it gives CASSRSGQGKQETQYF.

Many counts were recorded for this clonotype. This chain connects TRBV10-3 to TRBJ2-1; D is perhaps TRBD2 (6 bases). CDR1 is ENHRY and CDR2 is SYGVKD in the germline V gene. The CDR3 contains 15 residues. The V end was cut by 2 bases, the J end by 5 bases, with 13 bases between. The CDR3 reads CAISEPRDPNNEQFF. CDR3 nucleotides: TGTGCCATCAGTGAGCCGCGGGACCCCAACAATGAGCAGTTCTTC.

The chain is built from TRBV10-3 and TRBJ2-5, with a weak D call TRBD2 (6 bases). The CDR3 covers 14 residues. V was pared by 2 bases and J by 2 bases, with 9 bases between. The germline V gene encodes CDR1 ENHRY and CDR2 SYGVKD. For the CDR3, the DNA is TGTGCCATCAGTGAGATCGGGACTCAAGAGACCCAGTACTTC. Protein product: CAISEIGTQETQYF.

CDR3 sequence: CASSAGRVETQYF. CDR3 sequence (DNA): TGTGCCAGCAGTGCCGGTCGCGTGGAGACCCAGTACTTC. The gene calls are TRBV6-2 or TRBV6-3 and TRBJ2-7; D is undetermined. The end of the DNA fits TRBJ2-5 better, so the J call may be wrong. Germline V gene lookup returns CDR1 MNHEY and CDR2 SVGEGT. The CDR3 is 13 residues long.

V is TRBV4-1 and J is TRBJ1-1; D is perhaps TRBD1 (5 bases). The CDR3 runs 15 residues. Between the trimmed V and J ends, which lost 1 base and 0 bases, there was a span of 9 bases. CDR1 and CDR2 from the germline V gene are MGHRA and YSYEKL. The CDR3 reads CASSQVAGMNTEAFF. In DNA form, the CDR3 reads TGCGCCAGCAGCCAAGTGGCAGGGATGAACACTGAAGCTTTCTTT.

A note on this clonotype: The conserved phenylalanine or tryptophan normally closing the CDR3 is absent here, so this likely arose from a read error. This chain uses TRBV11-1 with TRBJ2-5; weak D call: TRBD2 (6 bases). Germline assignment: CDR1 SGHAT and CDR2 FQDESV (reference sequence). The V end lost 3 bases, the J end lost 1 base, and 9 bases lay between the germline ends. CDR3 length equals 14 residues. The CDR3 is CASSFGEVQETQYL. DNA of the CDR3: TGTGCCAGCAGCTTCGGGGAGGTCCAAGAGACCCAGTACTTA.

The chain has TRBV28 and TRBJ2-3; no reliable D call. The V and J ends lost 8 bases and 6 bases respectively, with 24 bases between them. The CDR3 runs 16 residues. CDR1 and CDR2 (germline): MDHEN, SYDVKM. This chain's CDR3 is CASYGRRLVPTDTQYF. CDR3 coding DNA: TGTGCCAGCTACGGCCGGCGTCTCGTACCCACGGATACGCAGTATTTT. Using reference TRBV28 and TRBJ2-3 for the parts outside the CDR3, the full variable domain is DVKVTQSSRYLVKRTGEKVFLECVQDMDHENMFWYRQDPGLGLRLIYFSYDVKMKEKGDIPEGYSVSREKKERFSLILESASTNQTSMYLCASYGRRLVPTDTQYFGPGTRLTVL.

This clonotype has a handful of counts. The V and J genes are TRBV5-1 and TRBJ2-1; the match to TRBD2 covers 9 bases. From germline, CDR1 is SGHRS and CDR2 YFSETQ. The CDR3 runs 16 residues. V shed 0 bases and J 2 bases; nucleotides not matched to a gene: 3. CDR3 residues: CASSLDRGRAYNEQFF. Here the CDR3 DNA reads TGCGCCAGCAGCTTGGATCGCGGGAGGGCCTACAATGAGCAGTTCTTC.

V is TRBV9 and J is TRBJ2-1; a weak D match, TRBD2 (6 bases). The germline V and J ends were trimmed by 0 bases and 6 bases, with 10 bases remaining between them. CDR1 SGDLS and CDR2 YYNGEE come from the germline V gene. CDR3 size: 14 residues. The CDR3 DNA is TGTGCCAGCAGCGTAGGACTAGTAAGCAATGAGCAGTTCTTC. Translating it yields CASSVGLVSNEQFF.

CDR3 coding DNA: TGTGCCAGCAGACAAGGACTAGCGGGAGACGAGCAGTACTTC. Protein product: CASRQGLAGDEQYF. The gene calls are TRBV13 and TRBJ2-4, with 13 bases lining up with TRBD2. Judging by the DNA end, TRBJ2-7 fits better; the J call may be wrong. The CDR3 is 14 amino acids. Germline loops: CDR1 PRHDT, CDR2 FYEKMQ (reference sequence).

This clonotype was counted a single time. The CDR3 DNA sequence: TGTGCCAGCAGAGAACACCGGGACAAATCTAACTATGGCTACACCTTC. It translates to CASREHRDKSNYGYTF. J is TRBJ1-2 and V is TRBV6-1, with D tentatively TRBD1 (6 bases). Germline V lookup: CDR1 MNHNS, CDR2 SASEGT. Deletions cut 6 bases from V and 0 bases from J, with 17 bases between. This CDR3 is built from 16 residues.